These 19 T cell receptor beta chains came from one sample sequenced in a study of T cell repertoires in cytomegalovirus infection. TCRdb redid the calling of the reads with MiXCR, one entry per CDR3 protein. The data show around 430,000 distinct CDR3 sequences, with roughly 42% seen just once and about 45% held by the top ten. Their cognate antigens are unknown. The sample consisted of cultured PBMCs, taken from culture after CMV antigen stimulation. These receptors came from a human donor in good health (CMV status not recorded). Some clones in this sample may be carry-over from other donors' samples.

This clonotype appeared a few times. This chain links TRBV28 with TRBJ2-7; D ambiguous. The CDR3 spans 11 residues. Trimming pared 7 bases from V and 2 bases from J, leaving 6 bases between. CDR1 and CDR2 from the germline V gene are MDHEN and SYDVKM. CDR3 residues: CASTRAYEQYF. CDR3 bases: TGTGCCAGCACGAGAGCCTACGAGCAGTACTTC.

This clonotype was counted between two and nine times. J is TRBJ2-5 and V is TRBV7-2; D is perhaps TRBD1 (6 bases). V was trimmed by 0 bases and J by 10 bases, leaving 18 bases between them. The CDR3 length is 15 residues. CDR1 is SGHTA, CDR2 FQGNSA, per germline. The chain's CDR3 is CASSLAIQVQGGQYF. Here the CDR3 DNA reads TGTGCCAGCAGCTTAGCGATTCAGGTCCAAGGGGGCCAGTACTTC.

This clonotype was detected a few times. V and J are TRBV28 and TRBJ1-5; D uncertain. CDR3 size: 12 residues. CDR1 MDHEN and CDR2 SYDVKM come from the germline V gene. The germline V and J ends were trimmed by 10 bases and 8 bases, with 15 bases remaining between them. As DNA, the CDR3 is TGTGCCACCATTGGGCCCGGCGAGCCCCAGCATTTT. Its protein product is CATIGPGEPQHF.

The chain carries TRBV5-4 and TRBJ2-3; TRBD2 matches 8 bases. The CDR3 totals 13 residues. Trimming took 6 bases from V and 4 from J; bases not matched to a gene: 4. CDR1 is SGHNT, CDR2 YYREEE, per germline (reference sequence). The chain's CDR3 is CASTAGVPDTQYF. In DNA, the CDR3 is TGTGCCAGCACAGCGGGAGTCCCAGATACGCAGTATTTT.

The J gene is TRBJ1-5, the V gene TRBV7-2; 7 bases are a match to TRBD1. This CDR3 is 15 amino acids long. Germline V CDR1 and CDR2: SGHTA, FQGNSA. J lost 1 base, V lost 2 bases, and 2 bases had no gene match. The CDR3 loop is CASSLKGASNQPQHF. DNA of the CDR3: TGTGCCAGCAGCTTAAAGGGGGCCAGCAATCAGCCCCAGCATTTT. Filled out from reference TRBV7-2 and TRBJ1-5, the complete variable domain reads GAGVSQSPSNKVTEKGKDVELRCDPISGHTALYWYRQSLGQGLEFLIYFQGNSAPDKSGLPSDRFSAERTGGSVSTLTIQRTQQEDSAVYLCASSLKGASNQPQHFGDGTRLSIL.

The rearrangement uses TRBV6-1 and TRBJ1-5; possible D gene TRBD1, 5 bases. CDR1 MNHNS and CDR2 SASEGT come from the germline V gene. Trimming pared 2 bases from V and 2 bases from J, leaving 16 bases between. The CDR3 has 17 amino acids. The CDR3 loop reads CASSESGTPFRNQPQHF. CDR3 nucleotides: TGTGCCAGCAGTGAATCCGGGACCCCCTTTCGCAATCAGCCCCAGCATTTT.

This clonotype has only a few counts. The rearrangement joins TRBV7-9 to TRBJ2-2; 8 nucleotides match TRBD2. The CDR3 length is 16 residues. The germline V gene encodes CDR1 SEHNR and CDR2 FQNEAQ (reference sequence). V shed 5 bases, J shed 4 bases, and the junction held 9 bases outside the gene matches. CDR3 coding DNA: TGTGCCAGCAGCAGTATGACGGCGGGAGGCACCGGGGAGCTGTTTTTT. Amino acid sequence: CASSSMTAGGTGELFF.

This chain uses TRBV6-5 with TRBJ1-5; possible D gene TRBD1, 5 bases. CDR1 MNHEY and CDR2 SVGAGI come from the germline V gene. The V end was cut by 7 bases, the J end by 4 bases, with 11 bases between. This CDR3 region has 13 residues. CDR3 in DNA: TGTGCCAGCACAAGGGACCCAAATCAGCCCCAGCATTTT. Translation: CASTRDPNQPQHF.

As to this clonotype: Mismatch with germline at one junction end may stem from a read error. CDR3: CSSAFWEQETQYF. The DNA for the CDR3 is TGTTCCAGCGCCTTCTGGGAGCAAGAGACCCAGTACTTC. The J gene is TRBJ2-5, the V gene TRBV12-3 or TRBV12-4; D is perhaps TRBD2 (5 bases). CDR3 length equals 13 residues.

J is TRBJ2-1 and V is TRBV7-2; perhaps TRBD1 as D (5 bases). Trimming stripped 6 bases from V and 14 bases from J, with 20 bases between. This CDR3 spans 13 amino acids. The germline gives CDR1 SGHTA, CDR2 FQGNSA. CDR3 in amino acids: CASRPGTGPREFF. CDR3 DNA: TGTGCCAGCAGACCCGGAACAGGCCCCCGGGAGTTCTTC.

V gene TRBV20-1 combines with J gene TRBJ2-2; a possible D gene is TRBD2 (6 bases). The CDR3 consists of 16 residues. V dropped 3 bases and J dropped 1 base, with 15 bases sitting between them. Germline V lookup: CDR1 DFQATT, CDR2 SNEGSKA (reference sequence). The CDR3 sequence is CSARGLGGKNTGELFF. The CDR3 DNA sequence: TGCAGTGCTAGGGGCCTTGGGGGGAAGAACACCGGGGAGCTGTTTTTT.

The chain combines TRBV18 with TRBJ1-1; D not certain. The CDR3 has 13 amino acids. Germline V lookup: CDR1 KGHSH, CDR2 LQKENI. The ends were cut back, 0 bases at V and 5 bases at J, with 7 bases in the middle. The CDR3 sequence: CASSPPTRTEAFF. In DNA form, the CDR3 reads TGTGCCAGCTCACCACCTACCCGAACTGAAGCTTTCTTT.

The rearrangement uses TRBV10-3 and TRBJ1-6; D not certain. Trimming left V 2 bases short and J 7 bases short, with 12 bases between. CDR3 size: 15 residues. The germline V gene has CDR1 ENHRY and CDR2 SYGVKD. CDR3 nucleotide sequence: TGTGCCATCAGTGAGGGAGGAATTGAGAATTCACCCCTCCACTTT. Translated: CAISEGGIENSPLHF.

The chain carries TRBV11-2 and TRBJ2-7, with D possibly being TRBD2 (5 bases). The CDR3 is 15 amino acids. The V end was cut by 4 bases, the J end by 0 bases, with 13 bases between. Germline V lookup: CDR1 SGHAT, CDR2 FQNNGV. CDR3 region: CASSWKDRGSYEQYF. The CDR3 DNA follows: TGTGCCAGCAGCTGGAAAGATCGGGGCTCCTACGAGCAGTACTTC.

V is TRBV4-1 and J is TRBJ2-4; the D gene is possibly TRBD1 (6 bases). In germline, CDR1 is MGHRA, CDR2 YSYEKL. V lost 5 bases and J 1 base, leaving 12 bases between the germline ends. This CDR3 comprises 15 residues. This CDR3 is CASSGLDRAKNIQYF. CDR3 DNA sequence: TGCGCCAGCAGCGGATTAGACAGGGCCAAAAACATTCAGTACTTC.

This sequence joins TRBV11-2 and TRBJ2-3; 9 nucleotides match TRBD2. The germline CDR1 and CDR2 sequences are SGHAT and FQNNGV. CDR3 length equals 14 residues. After removal of 5 bases from V and 5 bases from J, the junction contained 5 bases not matched to a gene. The CDR3 reads CASSRGGAIDTQYF. The CDR3, as DNA: TGTGCCAGCAGCCGCGGGGGGGCCATAGATACGCAGTATTTT.

The chain employs TRBV12-3 or TRBV12-4 and TRBJ1-1; a weak D match, TRBD1 (5 bases). Trimming removed 7 bases at V and 8 bases at J, with 14 bases between. This CDR3 spans 12 amino acids. The CDR3 sequence: CASTLGDGEAFF. The CDR3 region has the DNA TGTGCCAGCACCCTGGGGGACGGCGAAGCTTTCTTT.

This clonotype was picked up many times. V is TRBV7-8 and J is TRBJ2-7; D possibly matches TRBD1 or TRBD2 (5 bases each). The CDR3 is 14 amino acids. Trimming stripped 4 bases from V and 6 bases from J, with 16 bases between. CDR1 SGHVS and CDR2 FQNEAQ come from the germline V gene. This CDR3 reads CASSSPGGGVEQYF. The DNA of the CDR3 is TGTGCCAGCAGCTCCCCGGGTGGGGGTGTCGAGCAGTACTTC.

This rearrangement joins TRBV4-2 to TRBJ2-1; D might be TRBD2 (7 bases). The germline V gene encodes CDR1 LGHNA and CDR2 YNFKEQ. Trimming removed 4 bases from V and 9 bases from J, with 19 bases in between. The CDR3 covers 15 residues. CDR3 DNA sequence: TGTGCCAGCAGCCTCCAAAGGGGGACTAACGGTGAGCAGTTCTTC. The encoded protein is CASSLQRGTNGEQFF.